Each of the 22 T cell receptor beta chains below was sequenced from the same sample in a study of shared clonotypes between healthy human individuals. Clones were read by immunoSEQ multiplex PCR, and TCRdb kept only the in-frame ones, dropping some. Of 2 million to 2.5 million clones in the sample, 85% to 95% were seen once. The sample was naive CD4+ T cells from PBMCs. Subset of the sample: CD45RA+ positively selected. The source of these receptors is a man between 18 and 35 years old in good health. Some clones in this sample may be carry-over from other donors' samples.

V and J are TRBV7-9 and TRBJ2-7; 9 bases agree with TRBD1. The germline V gene encodes CDR1 SEHNR and CDR2 FQNEAQ (reference sequence). Unmatched junction bases numbered 10, after V lost 1 base and J lost 6 bases. CDR3 size: 16 residues. CDR3 region: CASSLDVGQGSSEQYF. For the CDR3, the DNA is TGTGCCAGCAGCTTAGATGTTGGACAGGGGTCGTCCGAGCAGTACTTC.

The rearrangement uses TRBV5-1 and TRBJ2-5; D could derive from TRBD1 or TRBD2 (6 bases each). The CDR3 is 16 amino acids. Germline loops: CDR1 SGHRS, CDR2 YFSETQ. Trimming took 4 bases from V and 4 from J, leaving 20 bases between them. The CDR3 DNA follows: TGCGCCAGCAGCAGGCGGGACAAGTCATTACTAGAGACCCAGTACTTC. Amino acid sequence: CASSRRDKSLLETQYF.

This chain uses TRBV7-9 with TRBJ1-3; perhaps TRBD1 as D (5 bases). This CDR3 is 15 amino acids long. Germline V gene sequence: CDR1 SEHNR, CDR2 FQNEAQ (reference sequence). V lost 5 bases and J 0 bases, leaving 11 bases between the germline ends. Written as DNA, the CDR3 is TGTGCCAGCAGCCCGGACACCAGCTCTGGAAACACCATATATTTT. Amino acids: CASSPDTSSGNTIYF.

The genes are TRBV5-1 and TRBJ1-1; 12 bases align to TRBD1. J gave up 4 bases and V 1 base, and 2 bases lay outside the gene matches. The CDR3 covers 15 residues. Germline CDR1 SGHRS, CDR2 YFSETQ. The CDR3 sequence: CASSLWGQGATEAFF. CDR3 nucleotide sequence: TGCGCCAGCAGCTTGTGGGGACAGGGGGCCACTGAAGCTTTCTTT.

The chain carries TRBV6-1 and TRBJ2-5, with D perhaps TRBD1 (5 bases). Per germline, CDR1 MNHNS and CDR2 SASEGT. The length of the CDR3 is 15 residues. The germline V and J ends were trimmed by 2 bases and 2 bases, with 12 bases remaining between them. The CDR3 is CASSERWGGQETQYF. CDR3 nucleotide sequence: TGTGCCAGCAGTGAAAGGTGGGGCGGACAAGAGACCCAGTACTTC.

This clone has a single count. This chain uses TRBV5-1 with TRBJ2-3; 8 bases agree with TRBD2. Germline trimming cut 0 bases from V and 5 bases from J; bases unmatched to any gene: 2. Germline V CDR1 and CDR2: SGHRS, YFSETQ. The CDR3 length is 14 residues. CDR3 amino acids: CASSLEGLVDTQYF. DNA for the CDR3: TGCGCCAGCAGCTTGGAGGGACTAGTAGATACGCAGTATTTT.

The rearrangement uses TRBV7-6 and TRBJ2-7, with D possibly matching TRBD1 (5 bases). The CDR3 contains 18 residues. V was cut by 5 bases and J by 5 bases, with 28 bases left in between. Looked up from germline, CDR1 is SGHVS and CDR2 is FNYEAQ. The CDR3 coding sequence is TGTGCCAGCAGCACGAAACCATTTTCACGACGGACATCCGACGAGCAGTACTTC. Translation gives CASSTKPFSRRTSDEQYF. The full variable domain, rest sourced from reference TRBV7-6 and TRBJ2-7, is GAGVSQSPRYKVTKRGQDVALRCDPISGHVSLYWYRQALGQGPEFLTYFNYEAQQDKSGLPNDRFSAERPEGSISTLTIQRTEQRDSAMYRCASSTKPFSRRTSDEQYFGPGTRLTVT.

This chain links TRBV7-2 with TRBJ1-1, with TRBD1 matching over 7 bases. The trim removed 5 bases at V and 8 bases at J, leaving 8 bases unmatched. Per germline, CDR1 SGHTA and CDR2 FQGNSA. This CDR3 is built from 13 residues. CDR3 protein: CASSPYRTGEAFF. The CDR3 region has the DNA TGTGCCAGCAGCCCATACCGGACAGGAGAAGCTTTCTTT.

This sequence joins TRBV5-1 and TRBJ2-3, with 8 bases aligning to TRBD1. CDR3 length equals 16 residues. V gave up 3 bases and J gave up 2 bases; unmatched junction bases: 8. The germline gives CDR1 SGHRS, CDR2 YFSETQ. CDR3 sequence reads: CASSWTRTGITDTQYF. The CDR3 region has the DNA TGCGCCAGCAGCTGGACCCGGACAGGGATCACAGATACGCAGTATTTT.

The chain has TRBV30 and TRBJ2-1; D call uncertain. CDR1 is GTSNPN, CDR2 SVGIG, per germline (reference sequence). This CDR3 is 14 amino acids long. Trimming pared 3 bases from V and 8 bases from J, leaving 17 bases between. The CDR3 loop is CAWSHSSSLDEQFF. The CDR3 coding sequence is TGTGCCTGGAGCCACTCTAGTTCCTTAGATGAGCAGTTCTTC. Filled out from reference TRBV30 and TRBJ2-1, the complete variable domain reads SQTIHQWPATLVQPVGSPLSLECTVEGTSNPNLYWYRQAAGRGLQLLFYSVGIGQISSEVPQNLSASRPQDRQFILSSKKLLLSDSGFYLCAWSHSSSLDEQFFGPGTRLTVL.

The V gene is TRBV7-9, the J gene TRBJ2-2, with D unresolved. Germline assignment: CDR1 SEHNR and CDR2 FQNEAQ (reference sequence). The CDR3 runs to 14 residues. V lost 5 bases to trimming and J lost 5 bases, with 12 bases between them. CDR3 in amino acids: CASSPDYLTGELFF. The CDR3 nucleotides are TGTGCCAGCAGCCCTGATTACCTAACCGGGGAGCTGTTTTTT. Full variable domain (remainder filled in from reference TRBV7-9 and TRBJ2-2): DTGVSQNPRHKITKRGQNVTFRCDPISEHNRLYWYRQTLGQGPEFLTYFQNEAQLEKSRLLSDRFSAERPKGSFSTLEIQRTEQGDSAMYLCASSPDYLTGELFFGEGSRLTVL.

The rearrangement links TRBV6-6 to TRBJ1-1; D is perhaps TRBD1 (5 bases). The CDR3 totals 14 residues. V lost 0 bases and J lost 7, with 12 bases in between. Germline V gene sequence: CDR1 MNHNY, CDR2 SVGAGI (reference sequence). The CDR3 sequence is CASSYSTPGVEAFF. For the CDR3, the DNA is TGTGCCAGCAGTTACTCGACCCCGGGGGTTGAAGCTTTCTTT.

This chain connects TRBV5-4 to TRBJ2-7; the D gene is possibly TRBD1 (7 bases). CDR3 length: 11 amino acids. Germline values: CDR1 SGHNT, CDR2 YYREEE (reference sequence). Trimming left V 7 bases short and J 6 bases short, with 11 bases between. CDR3 amino acids: CASGQGGEQYF. Written as DNA, the CDR3 is TGTGCCAGCGGGCAGGGGGGCGAGCAGTACTTC.

The chain joins TRBV5-6 to TRBJ1-5, with D hard to call. The CDR3 is made up of 14 amino acids. Germline V lookup: CDR1 SGHDT, CDR2 YYEEEE. V lost 2 bases, J lost 8 bases, and 14 bases lay in between. As DNA, the CDR3 is TGTGCCAGCAGCTTACAAGCCAGGCGGGAGCCCCAGCATTTT. Residues: CASSLQARREPQHF.

The chain uses TRBV7-2 and TRBJ2-1; 9 nucleotides line up with TRBD2. Germline CDR1 SGHTA, CDR2 FQGNSA. The junction had 3 bases not matched to a gene; V was cut back by 4 bases and J by 14 bases. The CDR3 consists of 11 residues. The CDR3 reads CASSSSGVEFF. CDR3 nucleotide sequence: TGTGCCAGCAGCTCTAGCGGGGTTGAGTTCTTC. Complete variable domain (other parts from reference TRBV7-2 and TRBJ2-1): GAGVSQSPSNKVTEKGKDVELRCDPISGHTALYWYRQSLGQGLEFLIYFQGNSAPDKSGLPSDRFSAERTGGSVSTLTIQRTQQEDSAVYLCASSSSGVEFFGPGTRLTVL.

The V call is TRBV9, the J call TRBJ2-3; D not resolved. Germline CDR1 SGDLS, CDR2 YYNGEE. The V end was cut by 4 bases, the J end by 4 bases, with 13 bases between. The CDR3 loop spans 14 amino acids. The CDR3 DNA follows: TGTGCCAGCAGCCGTACTCCGGCCCCAGATACGCAGTATTTT. This codes for CASSRTPAPDTQYF.

The chain joins TRBV9 to TRBJ1-4; no reliable D call. Trimming removed 4 bases at V and 7 bases at J, with 14 bases between. Germline V lookup: CDR1 SGDLS, CDR2 YYNGEE. The CDR3 sequence is 14 residues long. Written as DNA, the CDR3 is TGTGCCAGCAGCCCCCGGCAAATCAGTGAAAAACTGTTTTTT. Its protein product is CASSPRQISEKLFF.

The gene calls are TRBV6-4 and TRBJ2-1; tentatively, D is TRBD2 (6 bases). Germline CDR1 and CDR2: MRHNA and SNTAGT. This CDR3 comprises 16 residues. Trimming stripped 10 bases from V and 5 bases from J, with 24 bases between. The CDR3 DNA reads TGTGCCATCCCGACGGGGCGGGACCCCAAAAACAATGAGCAGTTCTTC. Residues: CAIPTGRDPKNNEQFF.

This chain joins TRBV15 and TRBJ2-5; D assignment may be TRBD1 or TRBD2 (6 bases each). The germline V and J ends were trimmed by 9 bases and 3 bases, with 20 bases remaining between them. Looked up from germline, CDR1 is LNHNV and CDR2 is YYDKDF (reference sequence). The CDR3 loop spans 15 amino acids. Here the CDR3 reads CATNPGEVPKETQYF. Written as DNA, the CDR3 is TGTGCCACGAACCCAGGGGAGGTACCCAAAGAGACCCAGTACTTC.

As concerns this clone: Different DNA sequences within this sample yield the same CDR3. The chain employs TRBV5-1 and TRBJ2-1; D is unresolved. The CDR3 covers 12 residues. CDR1 and CDR2 from the germline V gene are SGHRS and YFSETQ. The V gene lost 0 bases and the J gene lost 3 bases, with 1 base spanning the gap. CDR3 region: CASSLDYNEQFF. The CDR3 DNA is TGCGCCAGCAGCTTGGACTACAATGAGCAGTTCTTC.

The J gene is TRBJ2-7, the V gene TRBV2; 7 positions match TRBD1. Per the germline V gene, CDR1 is SNHLY and CDR2 is FYNNEI. CDR3 length: 13 amino acids. The V gene end was trimmed by 6 bases and the J gene end by 3 bases; junction bases not matched to a gene: 5. The CDR3 spells CASRRGQIYEQYF. CDR3 sequence (DNA): TGTGCCAGCAGGAGGGGACAGATCTACGAGCAGTACTTC.

The chain combines TRBV28 with TRBJ1-5; no definite D call. The V gene's germline CDR1 is MDHEN and CDR2 SYDVKM. The V end lost 4 bases, the J end lost 4 bases, and 17 bases lay between the germline ends. The CDR3 consists of 16 residues. The chain's CDR3 is CASSSLNTGENQPQHF. CDR3 DNA sequence: TGTGCCAGCAGTTCACTTAACACTGGGGAGAATCAGCCCCAGCATTTT.